These T cell receptor beta chains were read from a single sample in a study of blood T cell repertoires in COVID-19. Sequenced by immunoSEQ multiplex PCR; TCRdb stores in-frame clones only, minus some. The sample shows 95,000 to 120,000 clones, roughly 84% of them seen only once. The source material was peripheral blood. The receptors stem from a woman in her 40s with acute or convalescent COVID-19. Each CDR3 is given with its conserved first and last residue. Each record gives: J gene, D gene, clone size, CDR3 length, V gene, CDR3 DNA, CDR3 protein. D genes are given only for firm matches. Expanded clones get a size class; other rows say once, few or many, or leave the size out.

j_call: TRBJ1-3
d_call: NA
clone_size: NA
cdr3_length: 14
v_call: TRBV29-1
cdr3_nt: TGCAGCGTTAGTGGGGGCAGCTCTGGAAACACCATATATTTT
cdr3_aa: CSVSGGSSGNTIYF

j_call: TRBJ1-5
d_call: TRBD1
clone_size: NA
cdr3_length: 16
v_call: TRBV6-2/TRBV6-3
cdr3_nt: TGTGCCAGCAGTAAATGGACAGGGGGGAGCAATGGGCCCCAGCATTTT
cdr3_aa: CASSKWTGGSNGPQHF

j_call: TRBJ2-7
d_call: NA
clone_size: NA
cdr3_length: 13
v_call: TRBV5-4
cdr3_nt: TGTGCCAGCAGCTTTGACAGACCGATAGAGCAGTACTTC
cdr3_aa: CASSFDRPIEQYF

j_call: TRBJ1-5
d_call: TRBD1
clone_size: NA
cdr3_length: 18
v_call: TRBV4-1
cdr3_nt: TGCGCCAGCAGCCAAGATAGGCTTGGGACAGGCCGCAATCAGCCCCAGCATTTT
cdr3_aa: CASSQDRLGTGRNQPQHF

j_call: TRBJ1-6
d_call: NA
clone_size: NA
cdr3_length: 15
v_call: TRBV3-1/TRBV3-2
cdr3_nt: TGTGCCAGCAGCCAAGAACCTGGGGCCCGGTCACCCCTCCACTTT
cdr3_aa: CASSQEPGARSPLHF

j_call: TRBJ1-1
d_call: TRBD1
clone_size: NA
cdr3_length: 17
v_call: TRBV7-9
cdr3_nt: TGTGCCAGCAGCCCCCTCTCGGGACAGGGAACGAACACTGAAGCTTTCTTT
cdr3_aa: CASSPLSGQGTNTEAFF

j_call: TRBJ2-3
d_call: NA
clone_size: NA
cdr3_length: 16
v_call: TRBV7-9
cdr3_nt: TGTGCCAGCAGCTTAGGTGCGGGGGCATTCACAGATACGCAGTATTTT
cdr3_aa: CASSLGAGAFTDTQYF

j_call: TRBJ1-5
d_call: NA
clone_size: NA
cdr3_length: 14
v_call: TRBV15
cdr3_nt: TGTGCCACCAGCATGGGGAGTAGCAATCAGCCCCAGCATTTT
cdr3_aa: CATSMGSSNQPQHF

j_call: TRBJ2-7
d_call: NA
clone_size: NA
cdr3_length: 14
v_call: TRBV3-1/TRBV3-2
cdr3_nt: TGTGCCAGCAGCCAGAACAGGGTTACCTACGAGCAGTACTTC
cdr3_aa: CASSQNRVTYEQYF

j_call: TRBJ1-5
d_call: TRBD1
clone_size: NA
cdr3_length: 15
v_call: TRBV7-6
cdr3_nt: TGTGCCAGCAGCTTACAACAGGGGCAATATCAGCCCCAGCATTTT
cdr3_aa: CASSLQQGQYQPQHF

j_call: TRBJ2-7
d_call: NA
clone_size: NA
cdr3_length: 11
v_call: TRBV25-1
cdr3_nt: TGTGCCAGCAGTGCCCAGAGGGAGCAGTACTTC
cdr3_aa: CASSAQREQYF

j_call: TRBJ2-7
d_call: TRBD1
clone_size: NA
cdr3_length: 17
v_call: TRBV5-8
cdr3_nt: TGTGCCAGCAGCCGTACCACCGGGACAGGGAACGCCTACGAGCAGTACTTC
cdr3_aa: CASSRTTGTGNAYEQYF

j_call: TRBJ1-2
d_call: TRBD1
clone_size: NA
cdr3_length: 12
v_call: TRBV30
cdr3_nt: TGTGCCTGGAGTCCGCGACAGGGGGACTACACCTTC
cdr3_aa: CAWSPRQGDYTF

j_call: TRBJ2-2
d_call: TRBD2
clone_size: NA
cdr3_length: 15
v_call: TRBV5-1
cdr3_nt: TGCGCCAGCAGCTTGCTAGCGGCGAACACCGGGGAGCTGTTTTTT
cdr3_aa: CASSLLAANTGELFF

j_call: TRBJ1-2
d_call: NA
clone_size: NA
cdr3_length: 14
v_call: TRBV2
cdr3_nt: TGTGCCAGCTCTATCAAGCGGGGGGAAGTTGGCTACACCTTC
cdr3_aa: CASSIKRGEVGYTF

j_call: TRBJ2-1
d_call: TRBD2
clone_size: NA
cdr3_length: 16
v_call: TRBV7-2
cdr3_nt: TGTGCCAGCAGCTTAGGTATCGGGGGGGGCTCCTATGAGCAGTTCTTC
cdr3_aa: CASSLGIGGGSYEQFF

j_call: TRBJ1-6
d_call: TRBD1
clone_size: NA
cdr3_length: 18
v_call: TRBV7-2
cdr3_nt: TGTGCCAGCAGCTTAGTATCGCAGGGGGCTTCCTATAATTCACCCCTCCACTTT
cdr3_aa: CASSLVSQGASYNSPLHF

j_call: TRBJ2-7
d_call: TRBD1
clone_size: NA
cdr3_length: 17
v_call: TRBV5-1
cdr3_nt: TGCGCCAGCAGCTTGGTAGTGTCAGGGGGAATAGCCTACGAGCAGTACTTC
cdr3_aa: CASSLVVSGGIAYEQYF

j_call: TRBJ2-7
d_call: NA
clone_size: few
cdr3_length: 17
v_call: TRBV9
cdr3_nt: TGTGCCAGCAGCGGGATGAGTACAGGGACGAGACTGGACGAGCAGTACTTC
cdr3_aa: CASSGMSTGTRLDEQYF

j_call: TRBJ1-6
d_call: NA
clone_size: NA
cdr3_length: 14
v_call: TRBV18
cdr3_nt: TGTGCCAGCTCACCAGGGGGGAATAATTCACCCCTCCACTTT
cdr3_aa: CASSPGGNNSPLHF

j_call: TRBJ1-2
d_call: NA
clone_size: once
cdr3_length: 14
v_call: TRBV5-1
cdr3_nt: TGCGCCAGCAGCTTGGTACAGGGCCTGGGTGGCTACACCTTC
cdr3_aa: CASSLVQGLGGYTF

j_call: TRBJ1-2
d_call: TRBD1
clone_size: NA
cdr3_length: 16
v_call: TRBV7-9
cdr3_nt: TGTGCCAGCAGCCTAGCCGGGTTGGACAGGGGTTATGGCTACACCTTC
cdr3_aa: CASSLAGLDRGYGYTF

j_call: TRBJ2-1
d_call: TRBD2
clone_size: NA
cdr3_length: 15
v_call: TRBV3-1/TRBV3-2
cdr3_nt: TGTGCCAGCAGCCAACGGGGGGGCTGGAAACATGAGCAGTTCTTC
cdr3_aa: CASSQRGGWKHEQFF

j_call: TRBJ1-3
d_call: NA
clone_size: NA
cdr3_length: 14
v_call: TRBV3-1/TRBV3-2
cdr3_nt: TGTGCCAGCAGCCAACATCCCTCTGGAAACACCATATATTTT
cdr3_aa: CASSQHPSGNTIYF

j_call: TRBJ1-1
d_call: NA
clone_size: few
cdr3_length: 11
v_call: TRBV7-9
cdr3_nt: TGTGCCAGCAGCCCTGACACTGAAGCTTTCTTT
cdr3_aa: CASSPDTEAFF

j_call: TRBJ1-1
d_call: NA
clone_size: NA
cdr3_length: 14
v_call: TRBV7-9
cdr3_nt: TGTGCCAGCAGCCCACAGGGAATAGGCACTGAAGCTTTCTTT
cdr3_aa: CASSPQGIGTEAFF

j_call: TRBJ2-1
d_call: TRBD2
clone_size: NA
cdr3_length: 15
v_call: TRBV19
cdr3_nt: TGTGCCAGTAGTTCCTCTAGCGGGGGTTACAATGAGCAGTTCTTC
cdr3_aa: CASSSSSGGYNEQFF